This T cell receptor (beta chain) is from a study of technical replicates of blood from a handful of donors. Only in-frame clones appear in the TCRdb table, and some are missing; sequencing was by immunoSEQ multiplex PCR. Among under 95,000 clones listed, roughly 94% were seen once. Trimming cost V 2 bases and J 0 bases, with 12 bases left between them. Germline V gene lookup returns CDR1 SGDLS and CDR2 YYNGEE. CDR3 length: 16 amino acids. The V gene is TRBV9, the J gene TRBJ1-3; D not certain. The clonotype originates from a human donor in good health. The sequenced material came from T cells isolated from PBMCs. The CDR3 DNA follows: TGTGCCAGCAGCGTTGGGTACAGAATCTCTGGAAACACCATATATTTT. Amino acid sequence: CASSVGYRISGNTIYF.